This entry lists 14 T cell receptor beta chains sequenced from one sample in a study of T cells after yellow fever vaccination. TCRdb redid the calling of the 5' RACE reads with MiXCR, one entry per CDR3 protein. The sample holds 300,000 to 450,000 distinct CDR3 sequences; 7% to 9% are singletons and the top ten take roughly 18%. The sample was PBMCs, taken roughly seven weeks after the first yellow fever vaccination. The origin of the receptors is a man between 18 and 29 years old who received the YFV17D yellow fever vaccine.

This clonotype turned up a few times. The rearrangement links TRBV12-3 or TRBV12-4 to TRBJ1-5; D is unresolved. V dropped 4 bases and J dropped 1 base, with 26 bases sitting between them. This CDR3 region has 20 residues. CDR3: CASSWVGRSHMGISNQPQHF. In nucleotides, the CDR3 is TGTGCCAGCAGTTGGGTCGGCAGGTCTCATATGGGTATCAGCAATCAGCCCCAGCATTTT.

The chain carries TRBV27 and TRBJ2-1, with TRBD2 as a possible D gene (6 bases). The germline gives CDR1 MNHEY, CDR2 SMNVEV (reference sequence). This CDR3 region has 17 residues. V lost 4 bases, J lost 3 bases, and 19 bases lay in between. The CDR3 is CASSYLATDGSYNEQFF. The CDR3 DNA sequence: TGTGCCAGCAGTTACCTAGCGACAGACGGGAGCTACAATGAGCAGTTCTTC.

This clonotype was counted a few times. The CDR3 coding sequence is TGTGCCAGCAGTTCGGACTGGACTACGAACACCGGGGAGCTGTTTTTT. It specifies CASSSDWTTNTGELFF. J is TRBJ2-2 and V is TRBV27, with a weak D call TRBD2 (6 bases). Trimming cost V 4 bases and J 0 bases, with 12 bases left between them. The CDR3 runs to 16 residues. The germline gives CDR1 MNHEY, CDR2 SMNVEV (reference sequence).

This clonotype has just a few counts. The V gene is TRBV5-1, the J gene TRBJ2-1; a weak D match, TRBD1 (5 bases). Germline assignment: CDR1 SGHRS and CDR2 YFSETQ. The CDR3 length is 14 residues. Trimming shortened V by 0 bases and J by 2 bases, and 6 bases separated the two germline ends. This CDR3 reads CASSLEQAYNEQFF. In DNA, the CDR3 is TGCGCCAGCAGCTTGGAACAGGCCTACAATGAGCAGTTCTTC.

CDR3 region: CASTPRGIYGYTF. CDR3 nucleotide sequence: TGTGCCAGCACCCCCCGCGGGATCTATGGCTACACCTTC. The genes are TRBV6-2 or TRBV6-3 and TRBJ1-2; D remains unclear. V was pared by 7 bases and J by 4 bases, with 13 bases between. CDR1 is MNHEY and CDR2 is SVGEGT in the germline V gene. The CDR3 extends over 13 amino acids.

The table lists this clonotype with many counts. The V call is TRBV7-3, the J call TRBJ1-1; D remains ambiguous. The germline gives CDR1 SGHTA, CDR2 FQGTGA. CDR3 length: 13 residues. The germline V and J ends were trimmed by 4 bases and 3 bases, with 9 bases remaining between them. The CDR3, as DNA: TGTGCCAGCAGCTCAAGAGGCCACACTGAAGCTTTCTTT. This translates into CASSSRGHTEAFF.

This clonotype was observed a handful of times. The chain couples TRBV7-3 to TRBJ2-5; D possibly matches TRBD1 or TRBD2 (6 bases each). Trimming left V 4 bases short and J 7 bases short, with 10 bases between. CDR1 SGHTA and CDR2 FQGTGA come from the germline V gene. There are 12 residues in the CDR3. CDR3 loop: CASSSGAGTQYF. The CDR3 region has the DNA TGTGCCAGCAGCTCGGGGGCGGGGACCCAGTACTTC.

V is TRBV5-1 and J is TRBJ2-5, with no clear D. The germline CDR1 and CDR2 sequences are SGHRS and YFSETQ. The CDR3 extends over 15 amino acids. The V and J ends lost 4 bases and 2 bases respectively, with 15 bases between them. The CDR3 is CASSPYGLLQETQYF. The CDR3 DNA sequence: TGCGCCAGCAGCCCCTACGGCCTTCTTCAAGAGACCCAGTACTTC. The entire variable domain, with the rest obtained from reference TRBV5-1 and TRBJ2-5, is as follows: KAGVTQTPRYLIKTRGQQVTLSCSPISGHRSVSWYQQTPGQGLQFLFEYFSETQRNKGNFPGRFSGRQFSNSRSEMNVSTLELGDSALYLCASSPYGLLQETQYFGPGTRLLVL.

V is TRBV3-1 and J is TRBJ2-5, with 8 positions matching TRBD2. The V gene end was trimmed by 0 bases and the J gene end by 3 bases; junction bases not matched to a gene: 6. CDR1 and CDR2 from the germline V gene are LGHDT and YNNKEL (reference sequence). The CDR3 covers 16 residues. The CDR3 spells CASSQDLSAGEETQYF. The CDR3 region has the DNA TGTGCCAGCAGCCAAGATTTATCAGCGGGGGAAGAGACCCAGTACTTC.

The genes are TRBV9 and TRBJ2-5; possibly TRBD2 for D (5 bases). This CDR3 is 15 amino acids long. V was shortened by 4 bases and J by 5 bases, with 18 bases between the two germline ends. Germline CDR1 is SGDLS and CDR2 is YYNGEE. CDR3 DNA: TGTGCCAGCAGCCCGACCGGGATGGGTTGGGAGACCCAGTACTTC. Its translation is CASSPTGMGWETQYF.

This chain joins TRBV5-1 and TRBJ1-4; no clear D. The germline V and J ends were trimmed by 2 bases and 7 bases, with 12 bases remaining between them. The V gene's germline CDR1 is SGHRS and CDR2 YFSETQ. This CDR3 spans 14 amino acids. The CDR3 sequence: CASSLGPPGEKLFF. CDR3 DNA: TGCGCCAGCAGCTTAGGACCCCCGGGTGAAAAACTGTTTTTT.

This chain joins TRBV5-1 and TRBJ1-4, with D unclear. The CDR3 has 15 amino acids. Per the germline V gene, CDR1 is SGHRS and CDR2 is YFSETQ. Trimming took 2 bases from V and 7 from J, leaving 15 bases between them. The DNA for the CDR3 is TGCGCCAGCAGCTTCACCGAGTCGGCGGGTGAAAAACTGTTTTTT. Translation: CASSFTESAGEKLFF.

V usage is TRBV5-6 and J usage is TRBJ1-4; a possible D gene is TRBD1 (5 bases). Looked up from germline, CDR1 is SGHDT and CDR2 is YYEEEE. V was clipped by 0 bases and J by 0 bases, with 9 bases between them. The CDR3 has 16 residues. CDR3 sequence reads: CASSLGTITTNEKLFF. CDR3 nucleotide sequence: TGTGCCAGCAGCTTGGGGACAATCACAACTAATGAAAAACTGTTTTTT.

This clonotype showed up just a few times. The chain joins TRBV4-1 to TRBJ2-2, with 13 bases lining up with TRBD2. V was pared by 1 base and J by 7 bases, with 3 bases of the junction left unmatched. CDR3 length: 16 residues. Per germline, CDR1 MGHRA and CDR2 YSYEKL. This CDR3 is CASSQGTSGGIGELFF. CDR3 sequence (DNA): TGCGCCAGCAGCCAAGGGACTAGCGGGGGCATCGGGGAGCTGTTTTTT.